This is a list of T cell receptor beta chains from one sample in a study of graft-versus-host responses after intestinal transplantation. Measured with immunoSEQ multiplex PCR; TCRdb has only the in-frame clones, and not every one. The data show about 25,000 clones, with 85% to 95% seen just once and around 0.54% held by the top ten. The sequences come from PBMCs, collected 18 days after transplant. The receptors come from a human patient who received an intestinal transplant, so some T cells may come from the graft donor. Each CDR3 is given with its conserved first and last residue. A D gene is named only where the DNA matches it firmly. The size of a clone is reported for some rows only, either as once, few or many, or as a class for expanded clones.

>TRBV18|NA|NA|TRBJ1-4
TGTGCCAGCTCACTAACAAGGCAGCGTAATGAAAAACTGTTTTTT
CASSLTRQRNEKLFF
>TRBV27|NA|NA|TRBJ2-1
TGTGCCAGCAGTTTAAGCTACTACAATGAGCAGTTCTTC
CASSLSYYNEQFF
>TRBV2|once|NA|TRBJ2-5
TGTGCCAGCAGTGAGGCACGGATCCAAGAGACCCAGTACTTC
CASSEARIQETQYF
>TRBV6-5|NA|NA|TRBJ2-5
TGTGCCAGCAGCCCCCTCGGGGAGACCCAGTACTTC
CASSPLGETQYF
>TRBV5-1|NA|NA|TRBJ2-7
TGCGCCAGCAGCCACGGTTACAGGTCAACGGGCTACGAGCAGTACTTC
CASSHGYRSTGYEQYF
>TRBV20-1|NA|NA|TRBJ2-7
TGCAGTGCTAGAGGGGGTTTCGAGCAGTACTTC
CSARGGFEQYF
>TRBV25-1|NA|NA|TRBJ2-5
TGTGCCAGCACATCCCCCCGAGAGACCCAGTACTTC
CASTSPRETQYF
>TRBV27|few|NA|TRBJ1-1
TGTGCCAGCAGTTTATCTAGCACCGGGACCTTTGGCACTGAAGCTTTCTTT
CASSLSSTGTFGTEAFF
>TRBV2|NA|NA|TRBJ1-1
TGTGCCACTCTTTGGAGGAACACTGAAGCTTTCTTT
CATLWRNTEAFF
>TRBV6-6|once|NA|TRBJ1-4
TGTGCCAGCAGTTATTATCAGAATTGGCTTTTT
CASSYYQNWLF
>TRBV7-9|NA|TRBD1|TRBJ1-3
TGTGCCAGCAGCGGAAGGGGGCAGGGCTCTGGAAACACCATATATTTT
CASSGRGQGSGNTIYF
>TRBV4-1|NA|NA|TRBJ2-1
TGCGCCAGCAGCCAAGAAGGACATGAGCAGTTCTTC
CASSQEGHEQFF
>TRBV19|NA|TRBD1|TRBJ2-7
TGTGCCAGTAGTGCCCGGAACAGGGGTCCTAACCCAACCTACGAGCAGTACTTC
CASSARNRGPNPTYEQYF
>TRBV6-5|NA|NA|TRBJ2-3
TGTGCCAGCAGCTCACTGTTCGGCACAGATACGCAGTATTTT
CASSSLFGTDTQYF
>TRBV5-5|NA|NA|TRBJ2-7
TGTGCCAGCAGCTTATACCCGGGAATCGTGTCCCAGGACGAGCAGTACTTC
CASSLYPGIVSQDEQYF
>TRBV5-6|few|NA|TRBJ1-3
TGTGCCAGCAGCTTGGCCCCTGGAAACACCATATATTTT
CASSLAPGNTIYF
>TRBV10-3|once|TRBD2|TRBJ2-1
TGTGCCATCAGGGGTACTCTAGCGGGGGGACCTTTCAATGAGCAGTTCTTC
CAIRGTLAGGPFNEQFF
>TRBV14|NA|TRBD1|TRBJ2-1
TGTGCCAGCAGCCAGGAGAGACAGGGGGTATGGGAGCAGTTCTTC
CASSQERQGVWEQFF
>TRBV10-3|NA|TRBD1|TRBJ2-7
TGTGCCATCAGTGAGTCGTTGGACAGGACTGCCTACGAGCAGTACTTC
CAISESLDRTAYEQYF
>TRBV11-2|NA|NA|TRBJ2-5
TGTGCCAGCAGCTTACGAGAGACCCAGTACTTC
CASSLRETQYF
>TRBV7-8|NA|TRBD1|TRBJ1-6
TGTGCCAGCAGCTTAGAGGGATTGGGGACAGCTAATTCACCCCTCCACTTT
CASSLEGLGTANSPLHF
>TRBV27|NA|NA|TRBJ1-2
TGTGCCAGCAAGGGCCCAGTAGCTAACTATGGCTACACCTTC
CASKGPVANYGYTF
>TRBV5-8|NA|TRBD2|TRBJ2-7
TGTGCCAGCAGCTTCGGACTAGCGGATAGCTCCTACGAGCAGTACTTC
CASSFGLADSSYEQYF
>TRBV11-2|once|NA|TRBJ1-6
TGTGCCAGCAGCACTAGTGATGCCACCCTCCACTTT
CASSTSDATLHF
>TRBV21-1|NA|NA|TRBJ1-3
TGTGCCGTAACAGGGGAAAGCTCTGGAAACACCATATATTTT
CAVTGESSGNTIYF
>TRBV4-1|NA|TRBD2|TRBJ2-3
TGCGCCAGCAGCCAACGACTAGCGTCTAGCACAGATACGCAGTATTTT
CASSQRLASSTDTQYF
>TRBV4-2|NA|NA|TRBJ2-3
TGTGCCAGCAGCCAAACCGCGACTACTAGCACAGATACGCAGTATTTT
CASSQTATTSTDTQYF
>TRBV5-4|NA|NA|TRBJ2-2
TGTGCCAGCAGCTTGGGCCCCGGGGAGCTGTTTTTT
CASSLGPGELFF
>TRBV27|NA|NA|TRBJ1-2
TGTGCCAGCAGTTCGGGGGCTGGCTATGGCTACACCTTC
CASSSGAGYGYTF
>TRBV10-2|once|NA|TRBJ2-5
TGCGCCAGCAGTACGGGACGGATCCAAGAGACCCAGTACTTC
CASSTGRIQETQYF
>TRBV7-9|NA|TRBD1|TRBJ1-5
TGTGCCAGCAGTTACGGACAGGGGGAGAGATGGGGTAGAAATCAGCCCCAGCATTTT
CASSYGQGERWGRNQPQHF
>TRBV29-1|NA|NA|TRBJ2-7
TGCAGCGTTGAAGGTCAGGGTGGCTACGAGCAGTACTTC
CSVEGQGGYEQYF
>TRBV7-6|once|NA|TRBJ1-1
TGTGCCAGCAGCCCGAGGGGTTTGAACACTGAAGCTTTCTTT
CASSPRGLNTEAFF
>TRBV5-1|NA|TRBD2|TRBJ2-7
TGCGCCAGCAGCCCGGGAGGGGGAGCAGCAGTCTACGAGCAGTACTTC
CASSPGGGAAVYEQYF
>TRBV6-5|NA|TRBD2|TRBJ2-1
TGTGCCAGCAGCGCGGGACTAGCGGGGAACAATGAGCAGTTCTTC
CASSAGLAGNNEQFF
>TRBV5-1|NA|TRBD2|TRBJ2-3
TGCGCCAGCAGCTTGGAAGCGGGGGGGCTGACAGATACGCAGTATTTT
CASSLEAGGLTDTQYF
>TRBV10-3|few|NA|TRBJ1-2
TGTGCCATCAGTCGGCAGGGTCAAAACTATGGCTACACCTTC
CAISRQGQNYGYTF
>TRBV19|few|TRBD1|TRBJ1-3
TGTGCCAGTAGGATCGGGACAGGGACTGGAAACACCATATATTTT
CASRIGTGTGNTIYF
>TRBV12-5|once|NA|TRBJ1-5
TGTGCTAGTGGAAAATACCAGCCCCAGCATTTT
CASGKYQPQHF
>TRBV7-2|NA|TRBD1|TRBJ2-2
TGTGCCAGCAGCCTGCCTACAGGGGGCCCGTACACCGGGGAGCTGTTTTTT
CASSLPTGGPYTGELFF
>TRBV5-6|NA|NA|TRBJ2-7
TGTGCCAGCAGCTTATTAAAGTTAAGCGACGAGCAGTACTTC
CASSLLKLSDEQYF